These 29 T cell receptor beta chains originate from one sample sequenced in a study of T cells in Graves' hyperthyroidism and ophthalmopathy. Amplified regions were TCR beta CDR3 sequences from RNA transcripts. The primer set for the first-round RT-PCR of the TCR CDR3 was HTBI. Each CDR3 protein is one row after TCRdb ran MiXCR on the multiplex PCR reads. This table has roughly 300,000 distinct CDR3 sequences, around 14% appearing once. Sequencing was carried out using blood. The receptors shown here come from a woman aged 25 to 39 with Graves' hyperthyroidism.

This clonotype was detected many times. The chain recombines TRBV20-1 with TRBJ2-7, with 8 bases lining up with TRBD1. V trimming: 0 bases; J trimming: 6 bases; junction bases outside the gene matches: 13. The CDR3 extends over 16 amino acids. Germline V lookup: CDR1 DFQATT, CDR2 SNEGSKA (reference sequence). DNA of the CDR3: TGCAGTGCTAGAGACTACCGGGACAGGAGGTGGGGCGAGCAGTACTTC. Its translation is CSARDYRDRRWGEQYF.

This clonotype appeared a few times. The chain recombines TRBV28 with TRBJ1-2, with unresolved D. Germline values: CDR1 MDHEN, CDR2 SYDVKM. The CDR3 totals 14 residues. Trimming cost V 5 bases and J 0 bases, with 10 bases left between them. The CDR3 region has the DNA TGTGCCAGCAGTCCACTGGGCTCTAACTATGGCTACACCTTC. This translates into CASSPLGSNYGYTF.

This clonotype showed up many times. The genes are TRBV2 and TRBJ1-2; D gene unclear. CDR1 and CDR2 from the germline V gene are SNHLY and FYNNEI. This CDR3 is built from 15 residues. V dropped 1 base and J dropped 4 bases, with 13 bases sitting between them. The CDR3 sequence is CASSEGQSLFYGYTF. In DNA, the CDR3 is TGTGCCAGCAGTGAAGGCCAGTCCTTATTCTATGGCTACACCTTC.

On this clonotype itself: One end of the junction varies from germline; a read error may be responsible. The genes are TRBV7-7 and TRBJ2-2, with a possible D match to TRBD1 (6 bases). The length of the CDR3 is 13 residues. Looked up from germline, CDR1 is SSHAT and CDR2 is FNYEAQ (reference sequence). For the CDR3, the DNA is TGTGCTAGCAGCCGGGACATCTCCGGGGAGCTGTTTTTT. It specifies CASSRDISGELFF.

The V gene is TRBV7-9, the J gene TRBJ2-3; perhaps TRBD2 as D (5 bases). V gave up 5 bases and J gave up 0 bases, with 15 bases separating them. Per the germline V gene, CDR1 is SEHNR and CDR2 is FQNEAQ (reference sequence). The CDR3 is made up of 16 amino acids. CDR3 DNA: TGTGCCAGCAGCATGCTGAGCGGAGCTAGCACAGATACGCAGTATTTT. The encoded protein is CASSMLSGASTDTQYF.

The CDR3 protein is CASFSRWGGNQPQHF. CDR3 DNA sequence: TGTGCCAGCTTTTCGCGATGGGGGGGAAATCAGCCCCAGCATTTT. The V gene is TRBV5-8, the J gene TRBJ1-5, with a weak D call TRBD1 (5 bases). This CDR3 has 15 amino acids. The V and J ends lost 7 bases and 4 bases respectively, with 18 bases between them. The germline gives CDR1 SGHTS, CDR2 YDEGEE.

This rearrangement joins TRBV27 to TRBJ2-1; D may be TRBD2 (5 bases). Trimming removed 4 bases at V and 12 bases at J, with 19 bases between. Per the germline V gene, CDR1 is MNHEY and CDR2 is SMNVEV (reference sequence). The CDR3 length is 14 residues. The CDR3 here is CASSSLPSTGRQFF. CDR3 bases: TGTGCCAGCAGTTCCCTACCCTCAACGGGGAGGCAGTTCTTC.

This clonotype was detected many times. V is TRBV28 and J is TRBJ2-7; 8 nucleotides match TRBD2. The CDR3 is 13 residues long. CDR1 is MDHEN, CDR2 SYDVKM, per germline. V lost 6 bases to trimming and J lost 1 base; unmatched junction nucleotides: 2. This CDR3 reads CASRSGGSYEQYF. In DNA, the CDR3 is TGTGCCAGCAGGTCGGGGGGGTCCTACGAGCAGTACTTC.

In nucleotides, the CDR3 is TGCAGTGCTAGATTGAATCAGGGGGCGTACTATGGCTACACCTTC. Its protein product is CSARLNQGAYYGYTF. The genes are TRBV20-1 and TRBJ1-2; 8 nucleotides agree with TRBD1. Looked up from germline, CDR1 is DFQATT and CDR2 is SNEGSKA (reference sequence). V shed 2 bases, J shed 3 bases, and the junction held 8 bases outside the gene matches. The CDR3 totals 15 residues.

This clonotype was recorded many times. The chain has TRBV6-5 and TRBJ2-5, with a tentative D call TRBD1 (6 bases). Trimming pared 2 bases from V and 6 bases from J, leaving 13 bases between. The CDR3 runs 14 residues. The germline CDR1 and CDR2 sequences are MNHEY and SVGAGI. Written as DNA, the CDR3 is TGTGCCAGCAGTTACCAGGGGTACGGAAAGACCCAGTACTTC. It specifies CASSYQGYGKTQYF.

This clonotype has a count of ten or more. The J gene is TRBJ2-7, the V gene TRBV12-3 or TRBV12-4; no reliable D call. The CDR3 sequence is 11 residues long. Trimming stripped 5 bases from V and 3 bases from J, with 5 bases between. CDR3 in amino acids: CASSTFYEQYF. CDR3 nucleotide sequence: TGTGCCAGCAGTACCTTCTACGAGCAGTACTTC.

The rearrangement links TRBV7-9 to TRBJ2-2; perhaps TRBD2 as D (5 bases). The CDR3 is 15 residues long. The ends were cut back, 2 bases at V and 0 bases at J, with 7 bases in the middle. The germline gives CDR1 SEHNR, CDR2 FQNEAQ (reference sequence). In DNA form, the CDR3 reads TGTGCCAGCAGCTTAAGAGGGCCGAACACCGGGGAGCTGTTTTTT. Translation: CASSLRGPNTGELFF. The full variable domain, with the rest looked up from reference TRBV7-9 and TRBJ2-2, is DTGVSQNPRHKITKRGQNVTFRCDPISEHNRLYWYRQTLGQGPEFLTYFQNEAQLEKSRLLSDRFSAERPKGSFSTLEIQRTEQGDSAMYLCASSLRGPNTGELFFGEGSRLTVL.

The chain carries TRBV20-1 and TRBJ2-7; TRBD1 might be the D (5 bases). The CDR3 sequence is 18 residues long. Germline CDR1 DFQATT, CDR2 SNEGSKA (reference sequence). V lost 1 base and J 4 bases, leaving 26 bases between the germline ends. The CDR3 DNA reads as TGCAGTGCTAGAGTCACTATAGGGAATAGGGGCAACAAATACGAGCAGTACTTC. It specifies CSARVTIGNRGNKYEQYF.

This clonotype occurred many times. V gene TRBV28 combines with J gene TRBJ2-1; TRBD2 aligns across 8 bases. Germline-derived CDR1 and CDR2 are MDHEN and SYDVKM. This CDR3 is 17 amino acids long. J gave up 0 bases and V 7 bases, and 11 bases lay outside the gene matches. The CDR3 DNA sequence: TGTGCCAGCACCCTGGGGGTTAGCGGGGCCTCCTACAATGAGCAGTTCTTC. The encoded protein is CASTLGVSGASYNEQFF. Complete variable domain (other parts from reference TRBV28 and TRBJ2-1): DVKVTQSSRYLVKRTGEKVFLECVQDMDHENMFWYRQDPGLGLRLIYFSYDVKMKEKGDIPEGYSVSREKKERFSLILESASTNQTSMYLCASTLGVSGASYNEQFFGPGTRLTVL.

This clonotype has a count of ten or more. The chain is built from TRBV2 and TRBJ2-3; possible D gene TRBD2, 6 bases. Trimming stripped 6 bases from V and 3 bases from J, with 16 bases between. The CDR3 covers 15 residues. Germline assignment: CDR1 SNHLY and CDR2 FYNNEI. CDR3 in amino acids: CASRKEGGGTDTQYF. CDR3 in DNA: TGTGCCAGCAGGAAGGAGGGAGGAGGGACAGATACGCAGTATTTT. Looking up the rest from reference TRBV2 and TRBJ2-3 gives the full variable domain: EPEVTQTPSHQVTQMGQEVILRCVPISNHLYFYWYRQILGQKVEFLVSFYNNEISEKSEIFDDQFSVERPDGSNFTLKIRSTKLEDSAMYFCASRKEGGGTDTQYFGPGTRLTVL.

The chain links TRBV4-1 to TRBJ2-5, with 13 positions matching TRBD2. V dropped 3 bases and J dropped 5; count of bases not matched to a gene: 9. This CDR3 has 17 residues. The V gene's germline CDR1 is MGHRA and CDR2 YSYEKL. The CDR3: CASSHGLAGVAYETQYF. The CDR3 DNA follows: TGCGCCAGCAGCCATGGACTAGCGGGAGTAGCTTATGAGACCCAGTACTTC.

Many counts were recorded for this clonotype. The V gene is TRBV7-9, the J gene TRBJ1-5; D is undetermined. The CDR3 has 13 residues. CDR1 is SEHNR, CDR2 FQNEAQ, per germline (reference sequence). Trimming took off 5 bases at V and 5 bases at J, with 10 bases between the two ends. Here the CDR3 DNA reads TGTGCCAGCAGCAAGGGTAGTGATCAGCCCCAGCATTTT. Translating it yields CASSKGSDQPQHF.

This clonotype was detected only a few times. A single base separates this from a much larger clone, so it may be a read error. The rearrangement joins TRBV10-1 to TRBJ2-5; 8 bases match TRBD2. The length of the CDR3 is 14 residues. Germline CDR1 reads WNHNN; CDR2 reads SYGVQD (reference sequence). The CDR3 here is CPSSAASGQETQYF. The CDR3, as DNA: TGCCCCAGCAGTGCGGCTAGCGGGCAAGAGACCCAGTACTTC.

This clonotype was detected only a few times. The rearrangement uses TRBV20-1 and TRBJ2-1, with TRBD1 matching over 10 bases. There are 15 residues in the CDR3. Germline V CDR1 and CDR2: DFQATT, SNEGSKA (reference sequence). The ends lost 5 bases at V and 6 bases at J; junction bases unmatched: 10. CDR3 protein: CSAASGTGEVNEQFF. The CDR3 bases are TGCAGTGCTGCGTCCGGGACAGGGGAGGTCAATGAGCAGTTCTTC.

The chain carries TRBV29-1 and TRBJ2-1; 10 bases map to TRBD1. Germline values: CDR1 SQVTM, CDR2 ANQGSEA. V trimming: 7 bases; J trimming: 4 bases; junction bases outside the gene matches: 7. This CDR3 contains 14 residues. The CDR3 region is CSADRDRGYNEQFF. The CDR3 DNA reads TGCAGCGCAGACCGGGACAGGGGTTACAATGAGCAGTTCTTC.

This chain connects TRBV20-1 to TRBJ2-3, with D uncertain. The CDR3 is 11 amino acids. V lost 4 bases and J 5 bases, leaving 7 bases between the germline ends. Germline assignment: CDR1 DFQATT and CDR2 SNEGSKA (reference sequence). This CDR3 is CSATEVDTQYF. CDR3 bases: TGCAGTGCTACTGAGGTAGATACGCAGTATTTT.

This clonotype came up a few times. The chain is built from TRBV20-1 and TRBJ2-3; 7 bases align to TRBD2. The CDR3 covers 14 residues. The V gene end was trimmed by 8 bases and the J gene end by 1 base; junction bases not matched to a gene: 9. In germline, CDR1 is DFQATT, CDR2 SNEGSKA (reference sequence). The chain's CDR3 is CSSYLAGGTDTQYF. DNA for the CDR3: TGCAGTTCTTACTTGGCGGGAGGCACAGATACGCAGTATTTT.

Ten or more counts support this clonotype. CDR3 in DNA: TGTGCCAGCAGTCCAGAAGGGGACAGGCAAGAGACCCAGTACTTC. As protein: CASSPEGDRQETQYF. This sequence joins TRBV6-1 and TRBJ2-5; 8 bases align to TRBD1. V lost 5 bases and J lost 2; bases outside the gene matches: 7. The CDR3 spans 15 residues. Germline CDR1 and CDR2: MNHNS and SASEGT.

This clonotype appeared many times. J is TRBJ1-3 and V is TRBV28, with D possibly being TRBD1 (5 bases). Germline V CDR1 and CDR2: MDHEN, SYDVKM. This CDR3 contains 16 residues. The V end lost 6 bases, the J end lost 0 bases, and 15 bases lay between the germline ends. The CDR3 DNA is TGTGCCAGCAGGCACCGACAGTTCCGCTCTGGAAACACCATATATTTT. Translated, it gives CASRHRQFRSGNTIYF.

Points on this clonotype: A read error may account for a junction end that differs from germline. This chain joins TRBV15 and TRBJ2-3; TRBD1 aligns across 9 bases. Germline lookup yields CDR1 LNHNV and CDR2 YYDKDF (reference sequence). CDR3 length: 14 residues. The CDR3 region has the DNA TGTGCCACCAGCAGGGACAGGGGAGCAGATATGCAGTATTTT. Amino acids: CATSRDRGADMQYF. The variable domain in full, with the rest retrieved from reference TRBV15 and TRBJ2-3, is DAMVIQNPRYQVTQFGKPVTLSCSQTLNHNVMYWYQQKSSQAPKLLFHYYDKDFNNEADTPDNFQSRRPNTSFCFLDIRSPGLGDTAMYLCATSRDRGADMQYFGPGTRLTVL.

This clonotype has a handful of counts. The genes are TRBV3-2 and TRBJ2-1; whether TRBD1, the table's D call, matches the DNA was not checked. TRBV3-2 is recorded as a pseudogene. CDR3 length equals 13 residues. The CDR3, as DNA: TGTGCCAGGGACAGGTCCCCTGACAATGAGCAGTTCTTC. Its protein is CARDRSPDNEQFF.

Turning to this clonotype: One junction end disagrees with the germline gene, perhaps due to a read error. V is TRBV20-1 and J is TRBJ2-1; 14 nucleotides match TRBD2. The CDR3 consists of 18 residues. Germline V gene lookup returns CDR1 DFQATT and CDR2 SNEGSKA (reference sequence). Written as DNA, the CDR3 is TGCAGTGCGCGACCCACCGGACTAGCGGGAGGCTCCTGCAATGAGCAGTTCTTC. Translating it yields CSARPTGLAGGSCNEQFF.

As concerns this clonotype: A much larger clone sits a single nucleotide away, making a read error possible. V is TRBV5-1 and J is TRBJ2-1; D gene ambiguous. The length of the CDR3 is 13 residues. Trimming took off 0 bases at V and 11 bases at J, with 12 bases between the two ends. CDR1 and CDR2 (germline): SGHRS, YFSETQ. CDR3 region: CASSLGLPSKQFF. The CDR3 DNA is TGCGCCAGCAGCTTGGGTTTGCCGAGTAAGCAGTTCTTC.

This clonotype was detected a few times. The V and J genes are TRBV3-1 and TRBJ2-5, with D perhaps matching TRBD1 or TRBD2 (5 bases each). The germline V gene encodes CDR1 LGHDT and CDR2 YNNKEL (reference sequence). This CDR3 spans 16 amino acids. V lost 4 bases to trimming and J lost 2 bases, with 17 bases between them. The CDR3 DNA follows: TGTGCCAGCAGCCCCGGGGCGCTGACAGCTCAAGAGACCCAGTACTTC. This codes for CASSPGALTAQETQYF.